The present T cell receptor beta chain was sequenced within a study of OX40 agonist ivuxolimab in advanced cancers. The wider study: Ivuxolimab, an antibody that agonizes OX40 (CD134), was administered to the patients. Patients with prior anti-PD-1, anti-PD-L1 or anti-CTLA-4 therapy were eligible; less than 50% had some.

A note on this clone: The antigen is undetermined.

Study outcomes and limitations: Individuals who were partial responders at 0.1-3.0 mg/kg had clonal expansion that ranked among the lowest. Dosing at 0.1 to 3.0 mg/kg was accompanied by clonal expansion of CD4+ and CD8+ blood T cells by week 6.

V lost 6 bases and J 6 bases, leaving 20 bases between the germline ends. Germline CDR1 and CDR2: MDHEN and SYDVKM. The CDR3 has 15 amino acids. Libraries were prepared by immunoSEQ multiplex PCR; TCRdb keeps only in-frame clonotypes and omits some of them. This table holds about 76,000 clones, around nine tenths found once. The TCR originated in an adult with an advanced solid tumor such as melanoma, head and neck, liver or kidney cancer. Sequenced here: CD4+ or CD8+ T cells sorted from blood, sampled in a trial of the OX40 agonist ivuxolimab. The chain combines TRBV28 with TRBJ1-2; D perhaps matches TRBD1 (6 bases). CDR3 nucleotide sequence: TGTGCCAGCAGCCAAGGTGGGGGCGACTGGAATGGCTACACCTTC. The encoded protein is CASSQGGGDWNGYTF.